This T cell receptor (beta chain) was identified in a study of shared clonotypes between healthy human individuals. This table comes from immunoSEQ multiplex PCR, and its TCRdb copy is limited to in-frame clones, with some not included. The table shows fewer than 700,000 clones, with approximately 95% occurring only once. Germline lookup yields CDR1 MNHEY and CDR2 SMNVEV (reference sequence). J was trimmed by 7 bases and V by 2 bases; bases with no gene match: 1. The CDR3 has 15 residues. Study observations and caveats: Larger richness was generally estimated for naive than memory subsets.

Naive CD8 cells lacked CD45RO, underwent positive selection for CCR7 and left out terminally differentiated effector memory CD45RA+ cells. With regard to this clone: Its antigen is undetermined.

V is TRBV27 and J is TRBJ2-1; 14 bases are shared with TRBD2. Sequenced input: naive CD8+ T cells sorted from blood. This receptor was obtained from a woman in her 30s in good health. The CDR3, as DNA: TGTGCCAGCAGTTTAGGGACTAGCGGGAGTAATGAGCAGTTCTTC. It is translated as CASSLGTSGSNEQFF.